The 26 T cell receptor beta chains below all came from one sample that was sequenced in a study of identical twins. TCRdb reprocessed the 5' RACE reads with MiXCR, giving one entry per CDR3 protein. Of under 900,000 distinct CDR3 sequences in the sample, over 9% are singletons; the top ten hold about 1.6%. These data were likewise used in another study, on yellow fever vaccine responses in identical twins.

The source material was PBMCs. These receptors were collected from a young woman in good health.

This clonotype was found a few times. The CDR3 nucleotides are TGTGCCAGCCGGGCGAGCCAAGGTGGCTACACCTTC. Translating gives CASRASQGGYTF. This chain joins TRBV6-5 and TRBJ1-2, with D unresolved. The V end was cut by 8 bases, the J end by 7 bases, with 14 bases between. Germline CDR1 MNHEY, CDR2 SVGAGI. The CDR3 is 12 amino acids.

This clonotype was counted ten times or more. The chain is built from TRBV5-1 and TRBJ1-1; D perhaps matches TRBD1 (5 bases). Germline V CDR1 and CDR2: SGHRS, YFSETQ. This CDR3 region has 14 residues. Trimming pared 3 bases from V and 1 base from J, leaving 10 bases between. The CDR3 spells CASSYLQGNTEAFF. The CDR3 DNA sequence: TGCGCCAGCAGCTACCTTCAGGGGAACACTGAAGCTTTCTTT.

This clonotype was observed a few times. The gene calls are TRBV7-9 and TRBJ1-4; D is unclear. CDR1 is SEHNR, CDR2 FQNEAQ, per germline (reference sequence). This CDR3 has 12 residues. V was pared by 8 bases and J by 3 bases, with 7 bases between. CDR3 DNA: TGTGCCAGCTCCTGGGCTAATGAAAAACTGTTTTTT. This gives the protein CASSWANEKLFF.

This clonotype appeared a few times. This chain connects TRBV20-1 to TRBJ2-7, with TRBD1 as a possible D gene (6 bases). The CDR3 has 13 residues. The germline CDR1 and CDR2 sequences are DFQATT and SNEGSKA (reference sequence). Trimming removed 1 base at V and 3 bases at J, with 10 bases between. This CDR3 reads CSARVPGDYEQYF. The DNA of the CDR3 is TGCAGTGCTAGAGTGCCAGGGGACTACGAGCAGTACTTC.

This sequence joins TRBV27 and TRBJ2-3; no clear D gene. V lost 3 bases and J lost 4, with 11 bases in between. CDR1 and CDR2 (germline): MNHEY, SMNVEV (reference sequence). This CDR3 has 14 residues. CDR3: CASSFGGWSDTQYF. CDR3 nucleotides: TGTGCCAGCAGTTTCGGTGGGTGGTCAGATACGCAGTATTTT.

This clonotype has a handful of counts. The gene calls are TRBV7-9 and TRBJ1-5; D is uncertain. Germline V gives CDR1 SEHNR, CDR2 FQNEAQ (reference sequence). CDR3 length equals 16 residues. With 5 bases removed from V and 0 bases from J, the gap between germline ends came to 14 bases. The CDR3 DNA sequence: TGTGCCAGCAGCCCAACCGACGGCCATAGCAATCAGCCCCAGCATTTT. Translated, it gives CASSPTDGHSNQPQHF.

In this sample, this clonotype turned up many times. Here the CDR3 reads CSVEVVGRTPDTQYF. As DNA, the CDR3 is TGCAGCGTTGAAGTAGTCGGGCGAACCCCGGATACGCAGTATTTT. The rearrangement uses TRBV29-1 and TRBJ2-3, with D unclear. CDR3 length: 15 residues. CDR1 is SQVTM, CDR2 ANQGSEA, per germline. The V gene lost 1 base and the J gene lost 6 bases, with 17 bases spanning the gap.

The V call is TRBV5-1, the J call TRBJ2-5; tentatively, D is TRBD1 (6 bases). Germline V gene data show CDR1 as SGHRS and CDR2 as YFSETQ. The V gene lost 2 bases and the J gene lost 1 base, with 12 bases spanning the gap. This CDR3 has 15 residues. CDR3 in DNA: TGCGCCAGCAGCTTACAGGGAATTGTCCAAGAGACCCAGTACTTC. Its translation is CASSLQGIVQETQYF. Drawing the rest from reference TRBV5-1 and TRBJ2-5, the complete variable domain is KAGVTQTPRYLIKTRGQQVTLSCSPISGHRSVSWYQQTPGQGLQFLFEYFSETQRNKGNFPGRFSGRQFSNSRSEMNVSTLELGDSALYLCASSLQGIVQETQYFGPGTRLLVL.

Only a few counts were recorded for this clonotype. This chain joins TRBV7-9 and TRBJ1-2, with D tentatively TRBD1 (5 bases). CDR3 length equals 13 residues. With 6 bases removed from V and 4 bases from J, the gap between germline ends came to 12 bases. CDR1 is SEHNR and CDR2 is FQNEAQ in the germline V gene (reference sequence). CDR3 sequence: CASSMTEFYGYTF. CDR3 nucleotides: TGTGCCAGCAGTATGACAGAGTTCTATGGCTACACCTTC.

This clonotype came up many times. The chain links TRBV6-2 or TRBV6-3 to TRBJ1-5, with no clear D. Germline V lookup: CDR1 MNHEY, CDR2 SVGEGT. Trimming removed 8 bases at V and 2 bases at J, with 16 bases between. This CDR3 is 15 amino acids long. The CDR3 nucleotides are TGTGCCAGCCGACGCGGGGTAGAGGGCAATCAGCCCCAGCATTTT. Encoded protein: CASRRGVEGNQPQHF.

The rearrangement joins TRBV10-2 to TRBJ2-1; D gene ambiguous. Looked up from germline, CDR1 is WSHSY and CDR2 is SAAADI. Trimming took off 3 bases at V and 9 bases at J, with 9 bases between the two ends. The CDR3 length is 12 residues. The CDR3 DNA follows: TGCGCCAGCAGTGATATACGGTTTGAGCAGTTCTTC. This gives the protein CASSDIRFEQFF.

This clonotype was recorded a few times. The V call is TRBV7-4, the J call TRBJ1-5, with a tentative D call TRBD1 (5 bases). V was cut by 1 base and J by 6 bases, with 16 bases left in between. CDR3 length equals 16 residues. Germline loops: CDR1 SGHVT, CDR2 SQSDAQ. The CDR3 loop is CASSLGWAGQSQPQHF. The CDR3 bases are TGTGCCAGCAGCTTAGGGTGGGCAGGGCAGAGTCAGCCCCAGCATTTT.

This chain joins TRBV12-3 or TRBV12-4 and TRBJ1-1, with unresolved D. Between the trimmed V and J ends, which lost 3 bases and 2 bases, there was a span of 10 bases. The CDR3 is 14 residues long. Here the CDR3 reads CASSFEGSNTEAFF. CDR3 bases: TGTGCCAGCAGTTTTGAGGGCTCTAACACTGAAGCTTTCTTT.

The V and J genes are TRBV12-3 or TRBV12-4 and TRBJ1-2; TRBD1 aligns across 8 bases. This CDR3 has 15 amino acids. Trimming removed 2 bases from V and 4 bases from J; junction bases left unmatched: 6. The CDR3 protein is CASSLQGAAGYGYTF. In nucleotides, the CDR3 is TGTGCCAGCAGTTTACAGGGGGCGGCGGGCTATGGCTACACCTTC.

This clonotype was observed many times. This chain connects TRBV10-3 to TRBJ2-1, with D possibly matching TRBD2 (5 bases). V gave up 5 bases and J gave up 7 bases, with 15 bases separating them. Germline V gives CDR1 ENHRY, CDR2 SYGVKD. The CDR3 covers 14 residues. In DNA form, the CDR3 reads TGTGCCATCAGTACCCCCGAGGGCCCAAATGAGCAGTTCTTC. It yields the protein CAISTPEGPNEQFF.

Only a few counts were recorded for this clonotype. V and J are TRBV7-8 and TRBJ1-6, with 11 nucleotides matching TRBD1. CDR1 and CDR2 (germline): SGHVS, FQNEAQ. V gave up 8 bases and J gave up 9 bases; unmatched junction bases: 9. This CDR3 has 15 amino acids. CDR3 nucleotides: TGTGCCAGCCTACTAACGGGACAGGGGGTTTCACCCCTCCACTTT. Translation: CASLLTGQGVSPLHF.

The rearrangement links TRBV12-3 or TRBV12-4 to TRBJ1-1; D remains unclear. Trimming left V 6 bases short and J 7 bases short, with 9 bases between. The CDR3 extends over 11 amino acids. The CDR3 loop is CASSLSIEAFF. The CDR3 DNA reads as TGTGCCAGCAGCTTAAGTATTGAAGCTTTCTTT.

This clonotype was recorded many times. CDR3: CASSDSGAGTDTQYF. DNA of the CDR3: TGTGCCAGCAGTGATTCAGGGGCAGGCACAGATACGCAGTATTTT. V is TRBV6-4 and J is TRBJ2-3, with a weak D call TRBD1 (6 bases). Trimming removed 3 bases from V and 1 base from J, with 11 bases in between. CDR1 MRHNA and CDR2 SNTAGT come from the germline V gene. The CDR3 contains 15 residues.

A few counts support this clonotype. The chain employs TRBV12-3 or TRBV12-4 and TRBJ2-7; 8 positions match TRBD1. V was clipped by 1 base and J by 3 bases; unmatched bases: 2. The CDR3 runs 14 residues. CDR3 loop: CASSLDRGDYEQYV. The CDR3 bases are TGTGCCAGCAGTTTAGACAGGGGGGACTACGAGCAGTACGTC.

This chain uses TRBV5-1 with TRBJ2-1; no firm D call. The germline V gene has CDR1 SGHRS and CDR2 YFSETQ. The CDR3 has 15 residues. V lost 4 bases to trimming and J lost 4 bases, with 15 bases between them. CDR3 DNA: TGCGCCAGCAGCCATCAACCGGACGGGTACAATGAGCAGTTCTTC. Residues: CASSHQPDGYNEQFF.

This rearrangement joins TRBV20-1 to TRBJ1-5, with D possibly matching TRBD1 (6 bases). The V gene's germline CDR1 is DFQATT and CDR2 SNEGSKA (reference sequence). There are 15 residues in the CDR3. The ends were cut back, 3 bases at V and 9 bases at J, with 21 bases in the middle. The CDR3 protein is CSASPGRGGQWPQHF. The DNA for the CDR3 is TGCAGTGCTAGCCCGGGCCGAGGGGGGCAGTGGCCCCAGCATTTT.

This clonotype was detected a few times. This chain uses TRBV4-1 with TRBJ2-3; 8 positions match TRBD1. Germline V lookup: CDR1 MGHRA, CDR2 YSYEKL. CDR3 length: 16 residues. Germline trimming cut 4 bases from V and 3 bases from J; bases unmatched to any gene: 9. The CDR3: CASSPETGVGTDTQYF. CDR3 DNA sequence: TGCGCCAGCAGCCCAGAGACAGGGGTGGGGACAGATACGCAGTATTTT.

The gene calls are TRBV3-1 and TRBJ2-2; TRBD2 agrees at 7 bases. The CDR3 is 14 amino acids. Germline-derived CDR1 and CDR2 are LGHDT and YNNKEL (reference sequence). Trimming took 4 bases from V and 7 from J; bases not matched to a gene: 6. The CDR3 DNA reads TGTGCCAGCAGCCCCGTGGCGGGGGTCGGGGAGCTGTTTTTT. Its protein is CASSPVAGVGELFF.

This chain links TRBV3-1 with TRBJ2-7; 9 bases map to TRBD2. In germline, CDR1 is LGHDT, CDR2 YNNKEL (reference sequence). The CDR3 length is 15 residues. The J segment lost 0 bases and the V segment lost 0 bases, leaving 0 bases of the junction unmatched. The CDR3 coding sequence is TGTGCCAGCAGCCAAGAACTAGCGGGCTCCTACGAGCAGTACTTC. This encodes CASSQELAGSYEQYF.

There are a few counts of this clonotype. The chain is built from TRBV12-3 or TRBV12-4 and TRBJ2-1, with D uncertain. The CDR3 extends over 15 amino acids. The V gene lost 6 bases and the J gene lost 9 bases, with 21 bases spanning the gap. The CDR3 reads CASRPQLTATGEQFF. The CDR3 DNA is TGTGCCAGCAGGCCACAACTGACCGCGACGGGTGAGCAGTTCTTC.

This chain connects TRBV28 to TRBJ2-7, with D perhaps TRBD1 or TRBD2 (5 bases each). The CDR3 consists of 12 residues. The germline V gene has CDR1 MDHEN and CDR2 SYDVKM. The germline V and J ends were trimmed by 3 bases and 6 bases, with 9 bases remaining between them. CDR3 DNA sequence: TGTGCCAGCAGTTTCGGGACGGGCGAGCAGTACTTC. This codes for CASSFGTGEQYF.